Presented here are 10 T cell receptor beta chains from one specimen sequenced in a study of T cell clonotyping in hematopoietic cell transplantation. Measured with immunoSEQ multiplex PCR; TCRdb has only the in-frame clones, and not every one. Among about 36,000 clones listed, around 90% were seen once. Material for sequencing was peripheral blood mononuclear cells. These receptor sequences come from a woman aged 35 to 49 in good health. Some clones in this sample may be carry-over from other donors' samples.

The rearrangement joins TRBV4-3 to TRBJ1-3; TRBD1 might be the D (5 bases). The CDR3 spans 18 residues. V was cut by 3 bases and J by 0 bases, with 18 bases left in between. CDR1 and CDR2 (germline): LGHNA, YSLEER. The CDR3: CASSHMTVREFSGNTIYF. DNA of the CDR3: TGCGCCAGCAGCCATATGACAGTAAGGGAGTTCTCTGGAAACACCATATATTTT.

The rearrangement uses TRBV11-1 and TRBJ2-3; D unclear. Germline V gives CDR1 SGHAT, CDR2 FQDESV (reference sequence). CDR3 length: 13 amino acids. The germline V and J ends were trimmed by 5 bases and 4 bases, with 10 bases remaining between them. The CDR3 DNA reads as TGTGCCAGCAGCCGCCAGTATGCAGATACGCAGTATTTT. Translated: CASSRQYADTQYF.

The chain couples TRBV6-5 to TRBJ1-6, with TRBD1 identical over 7 bases. V was pared by 6 bases and J by 3 bases, with 5 bases of the junction left unmatched. This CDR3 is built from 15 residues. Germline loops: CDR1 MNHEY, CDR2 SVGAGI. Here the CDR3 DNA reads TGTGCCAGCAGCCTACAGGGGCTCTATAATTCACCCCTCCACTTT. This gives the protein CASSLQGLYNSPLHF.

This chain joins TRBV5-1 and TRBJ2-7, with 11 bases aligning to TRBD2. The V gene end was trimmed by 4 bases and the J gene end by 4 bases; junction bases not matched to a gene: 10. This CDR3 has 16 amino acids. Germline lookup yields CDR1 SGHRS and CDR2 YFSETQ. The CDR3 sequence is CASSPQPGTSGYEQYF. As DNA, the CDR3 is TGCGCCAGCAGCCCTCAACCCGGGACTAGCGGATACGAGCAGTACTTC.

CDR3 residues: CATQEQVLNYGYTF. In DNA, the CDR3 is TGTGCCACCCAAGAGCAAGTCCTTAACTATGGCTACACCTTC. V gene TRBV28 combines with J gene TRBJ1-2; D call uncertain. The germline V and J ends were trimmed by 10 bases and 1 base, with 16 bases remaining between them. CDR3 length equals 14 residues. CDR1 MDHEN and CDR2 SYDVKM come from the germline V gene.

The chain recombines TRBV28 with TRBJ2-7; 8 nucleotides agree with TRBD1. V shed 5 bases, J shed 2 bases, and the junction held 2 bases outside the gene matches. The length of the CDR3 is 13 residues. Germline CDR1 reads MDHEN; CDR2 reads SYDVKM. CDR3 nucleotides: TGTGCCAGCAGTCGGGACAGGCCCTACGAGCAGTACTTC. Translation gives CASSRDRPYEQYF.

For this clone: An end of the junction differs from the germline gene, which may be a read error. The chain links TRBV10-3 to TRBJ2-6; 8 bases map to TRBD1. This CDR3 spans 16 amino acids. The germline V gene encodes CDR1 ENHRY and CDR2 SYGVKD. Here the CDR3 DNA reads TGTGCCATCAGTGAGGGACAGGGAGATGGGGCCAACGTCCTGGCTTTC. Encoded protein: CAISEGQGDGANVLAF.

The count of this clone is one. The chain links TRBV19 to TRBJ2-1; 9 bases align to TRBD1. CDR3 length equals 17 residues. The trim removed 0 bases at V and 9 bases at J, leaving 12 bases unmatched. The V gene's germline CDR1 is LNHDA and CDR2 SQIVND (reference sequence). The CDR3 protein is CASSIDGSTGGAGEQFF. The CDR3, as DNA: TGTGCCAGTAGTATAGATGGGAGCACAGGGGGCGCGGGTGAGCAGTTCTTC.

This chain uses TRBV30 with TRBJ2-4; no firm D call. V was shortened by 1 base and J by 15 bases, with 16 bases between the two germline ends. Per the germline V gene, CDR1 is GTSNPN and CDR2 is SVGIG (reference sequence). This CDR3 is 12 amino acids long. CDR3 sequence (DNA): TGTGCCTGGAGTGCTGGACCGGGCTTTCTGTACTTC. It specifies CAWSAGPGFLYF.

J is TRBJ2-1 and V is TRBV11-3; a weak D match, TRBD1 (5 bases). Germline V gene lookup returns CDR1 SGHNT and CDR2 YENEEA. The CDR3 totals 15 residues. Trimming pared 0 bases from V and 8 bases from J, leaving 14 bases between. CDR3 in amino acids: CASSLDVHRSHEQFF. The CDR3 DNA reads TGTGCCAGCAGCTTAGACGTCCACAGGTCCCATGAGCAGTTCTTC.